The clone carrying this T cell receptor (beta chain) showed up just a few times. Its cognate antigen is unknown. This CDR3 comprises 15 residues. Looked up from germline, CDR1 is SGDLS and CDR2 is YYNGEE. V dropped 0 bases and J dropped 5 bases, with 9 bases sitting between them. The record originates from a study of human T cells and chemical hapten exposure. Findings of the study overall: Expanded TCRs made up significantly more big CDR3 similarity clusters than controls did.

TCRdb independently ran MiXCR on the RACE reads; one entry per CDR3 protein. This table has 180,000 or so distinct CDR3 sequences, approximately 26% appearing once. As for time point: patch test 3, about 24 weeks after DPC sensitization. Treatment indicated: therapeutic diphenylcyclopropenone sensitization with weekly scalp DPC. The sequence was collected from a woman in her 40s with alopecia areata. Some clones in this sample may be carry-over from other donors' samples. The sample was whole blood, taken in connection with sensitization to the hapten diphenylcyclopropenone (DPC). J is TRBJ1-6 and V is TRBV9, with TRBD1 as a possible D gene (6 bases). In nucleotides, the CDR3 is TGTGCCAGCAGCGTAGGGGGGGCGAATAATTCACCCCTCCACTTT. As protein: CASSVGGANNSPLHF.